The 26 T cell receptor beta chains below were found in one sample sequenced in a study of blood T cell repertoires in COVID-19. The data were produced by immunoSEQ multiplex PCR, yet TCRdb's version contains in-frame clones alone and is incomplete. Seen here are about 170,000 clones, 83% observed once, and the top ten hold roughly 20%. Sequenced: peripheral blood. These receptors came from a woman between 65 and 79 years old who had recovered from COVID-19.

The rearrangement links TRBV5-5 to TRBJ1-6; D ambiguous. V lost 0 bases and J lost 8, with 21 bases in between. The CDR3 is 18 residues long. Germline CDR1 is SGHKS and CDR2 is YYEKEE (reference sequence). The DNA of the CDR3 is TGTGCCAGCAGCTTGGTGGTCACGGGGATCGGGTTGGATTCACCCCTCCACTTT. This sequence encodes CASSLVVTGIGLDSPLHF.

The sample holds one count of this clone. The chain uses TRBV5-5 and TRBJ2-7; 7 positions match TRBD2. With 0 bases clipped from V and 3 bases from J, the junction kept 6 bases outside the gene matches. The CDR3 spans 15 residues. Germline V lookup: CDR1 SGHKS, CDR2 YYEKEE (reference sequence). CDR3 loop: CASSLAPGLGYEQYF. The CDR3 coding sequence is TGTGCCAGCAGCTTGGCCCCCGGACTAGGCTACGAGCAGTACTTC.

V usage is TRBV11-2 and J usage is TRBJ2-7, with 7 bases matching TRBD1. Losses at the gene ends were 1 base for V and 2 bases for J; bases not matched to a gene: 11. The CDR3 length is 17 residues. The germline CDR1 and CDR2 sequences are SGHAT and FQNNGV. CDR3 amino acids: CASSLGSNGQAAYEQYF. The CDR3 coding sequence is TGTGCCAGCAGCTTAGGGTCAAACGGACAGGCGGCCTACGAGCAGTACTTC.

This rearrangement joins TRBV7-9 to TRBJ1-1, with unresolved D. In germline, CDR1 is SEHNR, CDR2 FQNEAQ (reference sequence). CDR3 length: 13 amino acids. Trimming stripped 5 bases from V and 0 bases from J, with 7 bases between. The CDR3 here is CASSLPVNTEAFF. The CDR3 DNA follows: TGTGCCAGCAGCCTCCCCGTGAACACTGAAGCTTTCTTT. Using reference TRBV7-9 and TRBJ1-1 for the parts outside the CDR3, the full variable domain is DTGVSQNPRHKITKRGQNVTFRCDPISEHNRLYWYRQTLGQGPEFLTYFQNEAQLEKSRLLSDRFSAERPKGSFSTLEIQRTEQGDSAMYLCASSLPVNTEAFFGQGTRLTVV.

This clone was seen once. V gene TRBV9 combines with J gene TRBJ2-7, with 9 bases identical to TRBD2. In germline, CDR1 is SGDLS, CDR2 YYNGEE. J lost 6 bases, V lost 4 bases, and 14 bases had no gene match. This CDR3 comprises 16 residues. The CDR3 loop is CASSPPGREGLGEQYF. The DNA of the CDR3 is TGTGCCAGCAGCCCCCCGGGGCGGGAGGGTCTGGGCGAGCAGTACTTC.

The CDR3 DNA reads as TGTGCCAGCAGTTACTCGGAAGGGGTGGTGCAGTACTTC. Translating it yields CASSYSEGVVQYF. The chain couples TRBV6-2 or TRBV6-3 to TRBJ2-7, with D tentatively TRBD1 (5 bases). The CDR3 is made up of 13 amino acids. The germline V gene has CDR1 MNHEY and CDR2 SVGEGT. V was trimmed by 0 bases and J by 9 bases, leaving 12 bases between them.

The V call is TRBV6-5, the J call TRBJ2-7, with 7 positions matching TRBD2. This CDR3 has 16 residues. V shed 2 bases and J 6 bases; nucleotides not matched to a gene: 13. Germline-derived CDR1 and CDR2 are MNHEY and SVGAGI. The CDR3 bases are TGTGCCAGCAGTTACCTAGCTCGGGGGGTCGCAAGCGAGCAGTACTTC. It yields the protein CASSYLARGVASEQYF.

This sequence joins TRBV3-1 (or the pseudogene TRBV3-2) and TRBJ2-7; D is possibly TRBD2 (5 bases). The CDR3 is 15 residues long. The germline gives CDR1 LGHDT, CDR2 YNNKEL (reference sequence). Trimming cost V 4 bases and J 7 bases, with 20 bases left between them. The CDR3 DNA reads as TGTGCCAGCAGCCGAACTGATACTAGTGGCGGGGAGCAGTACTTC. Protein sequence: CASSRTDTSGGEQYF.

This rearrangement joins TRBV9 to TRBJ2-1, with TRBD2 as a possible D gene (6 bases). The CDR3 runs to 13 residues. Trimming took 0 bases from V and 13 from J, leaving 14 bases between them. Looked up from germline, CDR1 is SGDLS and CDR2 is YYNGEE. The CDR3 region is CASSVARSGVQFF. DNA for the CDR3: TGTGCCAGCAGCGTAGCTCGGTCGGGAGTTCAGTTCTTC.

The chain has TRBV4-3 and TRBJ2-7; TRBD2 is a possible D gene (6 bases). This CDR3 region has 18 residues. CDR1 LGHNA and CDR2 YSLEER come from the germline V gene. V dropped 1 base and J dropped 6 bases, with 25 bases sitting between them. CDR3 region: CASSQVLPGQGLASEQYF. In DNA, the CDR3 is TGCGCCAGCAGCCAAGTCCTTCCGGGGCAGGGTCTAGCGTCCGAGCAGTACTTC.

The rearrangement uses TRBV11-3 and TRBJ2-1; no definite D call. Germline values: CDR1 SGHNT, CDR2 YENEEA. Trimming removed 0 bases at V and 6 bases at J, with 9 bases between. The CDR3 runs 14 residues. This chain's CDR3 is CASSLDGLGNEQFF. The CDR3 DNA reads as TGTGCCAGCAGCTTAGATGGTCTCGGCAATGAGCAGTTCTTC.

This rearrangement joins TRBV2 to TRBJ1-5, with D tentatively TRBD1 (6 bases). The CDR3 spans 15 residues. Germline V gene lookup returns CDR1 SNHLY and CDR2 FYNNEI. The ends were cut back, 4 bases at V and 5 bases at J, with 15 bases in the middle. The DNA of the CDR3 is TGTGCCAGCAGTGGTCGGGGGGCATGGGATCAGCCCCAGCATTTT. This gives the protein CASSGRGAWDQPQHF.

The V gene is TRBV15, the J gene TRBJ1-2; D possibly corresponds to TRBD1 (6 bases). Germline CDR1 reads LNHNV; CDR2 reads YYDKDF (reference sequence). The CDR3 sequence is 13 residues long. Trimming removed 4 bases at V and 5 bases at J, with 11 bases between. CDR3 nucleotide sequence: TGTGCCACCAGCACACAGGGTTGGTATGGCTACACCTTC. It specifies CATSTQGWYGYTF.

The chain is built from TRBV18 and TRBJ1-2; possible D gene TRBD1, 5 bases. In germline, CDR1 is KGHSH, CDR2 LQKENI. The CDR3 has 14 amino acids. Trimming took 2 bases from V and 3 from J, leaving 10 bases between them. CDR3 in DNA: TGTGCCAGCTCACCAGGGGCCCAGGACTATGGCTACACCTTC. This gives the protein CASSPGAQDYGYTF.

The genes are TRBV27 and TRBJ2-1; 11 bases agree with TRBD2. Germline values: CDR1 MNHEY, CDR2 SMNVEV (reference sequence). The CDR3 has 15 amino acids. With 3 bases clipped from V and 8 bases from J, the junction kept 6 bases outside the gene matches. The CDR3: CASSFLAGGWDEQFF. As DNA, the CDR3 is TGTGCCAGCAGTTTTCTAGCGGGGGGCTGGGATGAGCAGTTCTTC.

Many counts were recorded for this clone. This rearrangement joins TRBV9 to TRBJ1-2; possibly TRBD1 for D (6 bases). Germline assignment: CDR1 SGDLS and CDR2 YYNGEE. The V end lost 0 bases, the J end lost 5 bases, and 17 bases lay between the germline ends. This CDR3 is 16 amino acids long. CDR3 nucleotide sequence: TGTGCCAGCAGCGTAGGGGTAGGGGGATCTGGGTATGGCTACACCTTC. Amino acid sequence: CASSVGVGGSGYGYTF.

The gene calls are TRBV19 and TRBJ1-1; 11 nucleotides match TRBD1. With V trimmed by 3 bases and J by 4 bases, 4 bases remained unmatched. The CDR3 spans 15 residues. Germline CDR1 is LNHDA and CDR2 is SQIVND (reference sequence). The CDR3 here is CASSIRGQGGTEAFF. DNA for the CDR3: TGTGCCAGTAGTATTAGGGGACAGGGGGGCACTGAAGCTTTCTTT.

The chain links TRBV28 to TRBJ2-3; 11 positions match TRBD2. The CDR3 is 16 amino acids. Germline V CDR1 and CDR2: MDHEN, SYDVKM. Losses at the gene ends were 6 bases for V and 3 bases for J; bases not matched to a gene: 8. For the CDR3, the DNA is TGTGCCAGCAGGTCCCTGACTAGCGGGATTACAGATACGCAGTATTTT. Translated, it gives CASRSLTSGITDTQYF.

This chain joins TRBV19 and TRBJ2-7; tentatively, D is TRBD1 (8 bases). Looked up from germline, CDR1 is LNHDA and CDR2 is SQIVND (reference sequence). The CDR3 covers 13 residues. Trimming cost V 3 bases and J 6 bases, with 12 bases left between them. The CDR3 bases are TGTGCCAGTAGTATCAACAGGGGGGGCGAGCAGTACTTC. It yields the protein CASSINRGGEQYF.

The chain combines TRBV6-5 with TRBJ1-5; D gene ambiguous. Trimming shortened V by 6 bases and J by 0 bases, and 6 bases separated the two germline ends. This CDR3 is 13 amino acids long. CDR1 is MNHEY, CDR2 SVGAGI, per germline. The CDR3 spells CASSRNSNQPQHF. Written as DNA, the CDR3 is TGTGCCAGCAGCAGGAATAGCAATCAGCCCCAGCATTTT.

The chain is built from TRBV14 and TRBJ2-2, with 7 bases that match TRBD1. V lost 0 bases and J lost 6; bases outside the gene matches: 10. This CDR3 is 17 amino acids long. The germline gives CDR1 SGHDN, CDR2 FVKESK. In DNA form, the CDR3 reads TGTGCCAGCAGCCAAGACTCCGACAGGGCGAGCGCCGGGGAGCTGTTTTTT. Amino acid sequence: CASSQDSDRASAGELFF.

Worth noting for this clone: Other DNA sequences from this sample encode an identical CDR3 as well. The genes are TRBV5-1 and TRBJ1-1; D is ambiguous. The CDR3 covers 14 residues. Between the trimmed V and J ends, which lost 0 bases and 1 base, there was a span of 7 bases. Per germline, CDR1 SGHRS and CDR2 YFSETQ. The CDR3 bases are TGCGCCAGCAGCTTGGGGAGAGGGAACACTGAAGCTTTCTTT. Amino acids: CASSLGRGNTEAFF.

V is TRBV28 and J is TRBJ2-7; the match to TRBD2 covers 13 bases. V shed 6 bases, J shed 6 bases, and the junction held 11 bases outside the gene matches. Germline CDR1 reads MDHEN; CDR2 reads SYDVKM. This CDR3 has 16 amino acids. CDR3 region: CASSWGLAGRVGEQYF. Written as DNA, the CDR3 is TGTGCCAGCAGCTGGGGACTAGCGGGAAGGGTCGGCGAGCAGTACTTC.

This chain connects TRBV4-1 to TRBJ2-5, with 8 bases that match TRBD2. The junction had 7 bases not matched to a gene; V was cut back by 3 bases and J by 1 base. The CDR3 length is 16 residues. Per germline, CDR1 MGHRA and CDR2 YSYEKL. The CDR3 DNA follows: TGCGCCAGCAGCCAGGGACTTGCGGGGGGCCAAGAGACCCAGTACTTC. Translated, it gives CASSQGLAGGQETQYF.

This clone has only a few counts. The chain couples TRBV11-3 to TRBJ2-3; D not certain. Trimming cost V 3 bases and J 6 bases, with 16 bases left between them. Per the germline V gene, CDR1 is SGHNT and CDR2 is YENEEA. The CDR3 consists of 15 residues. The CDR3 protein is CASSFGGTDGDTQYF. The CDR3 DNA reads as TGTGCCAGCAGCTTCGGTGGCACAGATGGGGATACGCAGTATTTT.

This chain uses TRBV6-1 with TRBJ2-3; 8 bases line up with TRBD2. V was pared by 3 bases and J by 0 bases, with 8 bases of the junction left unmatched. Looked up from germline, CDR1 is MNHNS and CDR2 is SASEGT. The CDR3 extends over 17 amino acids. This CDR3 reads CASSDPSGGGSTDTQYF. CDR3 DNA sequence: TGTGCCAGCAGTGACCCCAGTGGCGGGGGGAGCACAGATACGCAGTATTTT.